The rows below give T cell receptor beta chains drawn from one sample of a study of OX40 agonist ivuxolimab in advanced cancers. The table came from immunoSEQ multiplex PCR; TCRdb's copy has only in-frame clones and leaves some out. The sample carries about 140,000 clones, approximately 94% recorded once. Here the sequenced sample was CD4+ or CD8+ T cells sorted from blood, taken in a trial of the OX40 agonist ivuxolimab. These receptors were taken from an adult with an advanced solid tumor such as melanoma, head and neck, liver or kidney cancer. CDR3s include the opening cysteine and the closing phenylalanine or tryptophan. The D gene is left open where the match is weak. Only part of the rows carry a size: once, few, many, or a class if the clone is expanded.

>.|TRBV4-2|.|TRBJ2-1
CASSQDVAGRQFF
TGTGCCAGCAGCCAAGATGTGGCGGGGAGGCAGTTCTTC
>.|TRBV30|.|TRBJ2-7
CAWSPRAAVRDYEQYF
TGTGCCTGGAGTCCGAGGGCAGCCGTCCGAGATTACGAGCAGTACTTC
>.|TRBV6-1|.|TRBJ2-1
CASTPRTRSYNEQFF
TGTGCCAGCACCCCCCGCACACGCTCCTACAATGAGCAGTTCTTC
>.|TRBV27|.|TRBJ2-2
CASWGWQETGELFF
TGTGCCAGCTGGGGGTGGCAGGAGACCGGGGAGCTGTTTTTT
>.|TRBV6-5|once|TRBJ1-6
CASSYSGRIYNSPLHF
TGTGCCAGCAGTTATTCGGGACGGATCTATAATTCACCCCTCCACTTT
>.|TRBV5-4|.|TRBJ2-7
CASSLGLPTASSYEQYF
TGTGCCAGCAGCTTGGGACTTCCGACGGCGAGCTCCTACGAGCAGTACTTC
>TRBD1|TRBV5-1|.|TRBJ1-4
CASSLHDRVEGEKLFF
TGCGCCAGCAGCTTACACGACAGGGTTGAGGGTGAAAAACTGTTTTTT
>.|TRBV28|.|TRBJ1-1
CASSAGQNTEAFF
TGTGCCAGCAGCGCCGGACAGAACACTGAAGCTTTCTTT
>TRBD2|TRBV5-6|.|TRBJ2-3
CASSLTGGAADTQYF
TGTGCCAGCAGCTTGACCGGGGGGGCCGCAGATACGCAGTATTTT
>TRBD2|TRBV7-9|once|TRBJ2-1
CASSISGADNEQFF
TGTGCCAGCAGCATTAGCGGGGCAGACAATGAGCAGTTCTTC
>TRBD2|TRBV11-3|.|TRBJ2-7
CASSRTGGEYYEQYF
TGTGCCAGCAGCCGGACCGGGGGGGAGTACTACGAGCAGTACTTC
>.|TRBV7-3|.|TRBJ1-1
CASSLMGDTEAFF
TGTGCCAGCAGCTTAATGGGGGATACTGAAGCTTTCTTT
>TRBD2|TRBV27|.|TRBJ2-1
CASSTRLAGVGEQFF
TGTGCCAGCAGTACCCGACTAGCGGGAGTCGGTGAGCAGTTCTTC
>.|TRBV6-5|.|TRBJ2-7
CASASAAPAEQYF
TGTGCCAGCGCTTCGGCAGCTCCAGCCGAGCAGTACTTC
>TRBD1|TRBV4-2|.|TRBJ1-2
CASSQAQGAEGYTF
TGTGCCAGCAGCCAAGCACAGGGGGCAGAAGGCTACACCTTC
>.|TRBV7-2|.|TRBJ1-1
CASRRMNTEAFF
TGTGCCAGCAGGCGCATGAACACTGAAGCTTTCTTT
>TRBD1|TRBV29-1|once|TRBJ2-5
CSVVGGQGWETQYF
TGCAGCGTTGTTGGGGGACAGGGGTGGGAGACCCAGTACTTC
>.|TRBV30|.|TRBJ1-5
CAWSVGSRNQPQHF
TGTGCCTGGAGTGTAGGATCCCGCAATCAGCCCCAGCATTTT
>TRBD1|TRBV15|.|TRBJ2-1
CATSRDRGTGVYYNEQFF
TGTGCCACCAGCAGAGATCGCGGGACAGGGGTCTACTACAATGAGCAGTTCTTC
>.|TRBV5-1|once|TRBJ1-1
CASSPTPNTEAFF
TGCGCCAGCAGCCCTACACCGAACACTGAAGCTTTCTTT
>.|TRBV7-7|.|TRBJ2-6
CASSPGHSGANVLTF
TGTGCTAGCAGCCCGGGACACTCTGGGGCCAACGTCCTGACTTTC
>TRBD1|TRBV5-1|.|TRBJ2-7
CASSLETGGNYEQYF
TGCGCCAGCAGCTTAGAAACAGGGGGGAACTACGAGCAGTACTTC
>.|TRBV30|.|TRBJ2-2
CAWTGYTGELFF
TGTGCCTGGACAGGGTACACCGGGGAGCTGTTTTTT
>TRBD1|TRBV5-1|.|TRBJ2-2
CASSVGQGAGTGELFF
TGCGCCAGCAGCGTGGGACAGGGGGCCGGGACCGGGGAGCTGTTTTTT
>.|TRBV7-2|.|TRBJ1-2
CASSRPTGNGYTF
TGTGCCAGCAGCCGACCGACAGGTAATGGCTACACCTTC
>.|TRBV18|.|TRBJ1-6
CASSPQEEAVISPLHF
TGTGCCAGCTCACCACAGGAGGAAGCTGTAATCTCACCCCTCCACTTT
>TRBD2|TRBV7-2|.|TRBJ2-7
CASSEGLAGGYEQYF
TGTGCCAGCAGCGAAGGACTAGCGGGGGGGTACGAGCAGTACTTC
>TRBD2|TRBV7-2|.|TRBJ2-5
CASSSSSGRTPETQYF
TGTGCCAGCAGCTCAAGTAGCGGGAGAACCCCAGAGACCCAGTACTTC
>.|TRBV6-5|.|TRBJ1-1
CASSYETGAFF
TGTGCCAGCAGTTACGAAACGGGAGCTTTCTTT
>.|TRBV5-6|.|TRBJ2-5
CASSKEETQYF
TGTGCCAGCAGCAAGGAAGAGACCCAGTACTTC
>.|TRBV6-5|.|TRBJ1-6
CASSSPYNSPLHF
TGTGCCAGCAGTTCCCCGTATAATTCACCCCTCCACTTT
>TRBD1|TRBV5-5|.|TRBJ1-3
CASSLGTGSRNTIYF
TGTGCCAGCAGCTTGGGGACAGGGAGCCGAAACACCATATATTTT
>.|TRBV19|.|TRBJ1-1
CASTAIGARGTTEAFF
TGTGCCAGTACCGCCATCGGGGCGAGGGGAACCACTGAAGCTTTCTTT
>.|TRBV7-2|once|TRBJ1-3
CASSLVGGSGNTIYF
TGTGCCAGCAGCTTAGTCGGAGGGTCCGGAAACACCATATATTTT
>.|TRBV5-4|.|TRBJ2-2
CASSFPGRTGELFF
TGTGCCAGCAGCTTCCCTGGGAGGACGGGGGAGCTGTTTTTT
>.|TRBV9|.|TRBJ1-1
CASSVVGHRSTEAFF
TGTGCCAGCAGCGTAGTGGGACACAGGAGCACTGAAGCTTTCTTT
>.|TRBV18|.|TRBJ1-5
CASSPRYSNQPQHF
TGTGCCAGCTCACCACGCTATAGCAATCAGCCCCAGCATTTT
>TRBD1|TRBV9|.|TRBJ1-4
CASSVGTTGGATNEKLFF
TGTGCCAGCAGCGTAGGGACCACAGGGGGAGCAACTAATGAAAAACTGTTTTTT
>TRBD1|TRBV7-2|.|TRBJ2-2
CASSPDRGPGELFF
TGTGCCAGCAGCCCCGACAGGGGGCCCGGGGAGCTGTTTTTT
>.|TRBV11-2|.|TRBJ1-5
CASSLVRGRAGQPQHF
TGTGCCAGCAGCTTAGTCCGGGGGAGGGCGGGGCAGCCCCAGCATTTT
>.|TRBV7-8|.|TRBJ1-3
CASSFGQGSGNTIYF
TGTGCCAGCAGCTTCGGCCAGGGCTCTGGAAACACCATATATTTT
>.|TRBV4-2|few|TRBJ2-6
CASSQELTGSGSGANVLTF
TGTGCCAGCAGCCAAGAACTCACGGGATCGGGCTCTGGGGCCAACGTCCTGACTTTC
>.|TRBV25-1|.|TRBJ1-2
CASSESHLYGYTF
TGTGCCAGCAGTGAAAGCCACCTCTATGGCTACACCTTC
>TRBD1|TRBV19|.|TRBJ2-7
CASSRQGVGSYEQYF
TGTGCCAGTAGTCGGCAGGGGGTTGGGTCCTACGAGCAGTACTTC
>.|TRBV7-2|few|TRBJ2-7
CASSSYSTTTGEQYF
TGTGCCAGCAGCTCCTACTCGACAACGACGGGCGAGCAGTACTTC
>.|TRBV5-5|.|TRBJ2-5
CASSLGGQETQYF
TGTGCCAGCAGCTTGGGAGGGCAAGAGACCCAGTACTTC
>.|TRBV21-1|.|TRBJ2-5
CASSKLKRGDLSSLETQYF
TGTGCCAGCAGCAAATTAAAGCGGGGGGACCTTTCATCTCTGGAGACCCAGTACTTC
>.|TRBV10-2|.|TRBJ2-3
CASRAGQIRTDTQYF
TGCGCCAGCAGAGCGGGACAGATCAGGACAGATACGCAGTATTTT